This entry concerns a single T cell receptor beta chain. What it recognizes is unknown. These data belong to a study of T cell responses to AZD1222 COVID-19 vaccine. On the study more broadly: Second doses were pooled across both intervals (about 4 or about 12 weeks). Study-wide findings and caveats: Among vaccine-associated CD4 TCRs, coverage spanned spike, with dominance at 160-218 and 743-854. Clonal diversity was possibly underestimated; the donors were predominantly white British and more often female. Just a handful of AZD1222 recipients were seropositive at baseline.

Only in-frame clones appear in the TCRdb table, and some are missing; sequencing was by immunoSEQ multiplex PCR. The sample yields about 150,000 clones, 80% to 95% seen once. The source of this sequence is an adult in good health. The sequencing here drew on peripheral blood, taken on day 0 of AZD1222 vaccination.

As DNA, the CDR3 is TGTGCCAGCAGCTTATCAAAGTGGACTGAAGCTTTCTTT. Its protein product is CASSLSKWTEAFF. This chain links TRBV11-2 with TRBJ1-1; no clear D. This CDR3 region has 13 residues. CDR1 and CDR2 from the germline V gene are SGHAT and FQNNGV. The ends were cut back, 2 bases at V and 5 bases at J, with 9 bases in the middle.